This TCR beta chain comes out of a study of T cells in Graves' hyperthyroidism and ophthalmopathy. TCR beta CDR3 sequences were amplified from RNA transcripts. Primed by the HTBI set, a first-round RT-PCR was run on the TCR CDR3. Each CDR3 protein is one row after TCRdb ran MiXCR on the multiplex PCR reads. The data contain approximately 210,000 distinct CDR3 sequences, over 15% of them singletons. Germline CDR1 reads LNHDA; CDR2 reads SQIVND (reference sequence). The CDR3 totals 15 residues. Trimming left V 6 bases short and J 4 bases short, with 16 bases between. Graves' hyperthyroidism was deemed stable given no ophthalmopathy progression within 18 months. Uncontrolled infection, other autoimmune disease, pregnancy or lactation excluded patients. Isolation of PBMCs was performed on about 9.9 ml fresh peripheral blood.

The sequenced material came from blood. This clonotype originated in a man between 45 and 60 years old with Graves' hyperthyroidism. The gene calls are TRBV19 and TRBJ1-5, with D maybe TRBD1 (5 bases). CDR3 in DNA: TGTGCCAGTAGAAAATCTGCCGGACAAAATCAGCCCCAGCATTTT. It specifies CASRKSAGQNQPQHF.